This T cell receptor beta chain was identified during a study of beta chain features in type 1 diabetes. Notes on the study in general: Shortening that was moderate but significant affected the TCRB CDR3s of Type 1 diabetes patients in all four CD4+ subsets.

Since all of the isolated RNA was reverse transcribed, expressed TCRB transcripts were what got sequenced. The data were produced by immunoSEQ multiplex PCR, yet TCRdb's version contains in-frame clones alone and is incomplete. The table shows about 700,000 clones, with roughly an eighth occurring only once. The CDR3 loop spans 16 amino acids. The germline V gene encodes CDR1 PRHDT and CDR2 FYEKMQ (reference sequence). V lost 2 bases, J lost 1 base, and 15 bases lay in between. This clone was counted only a few times. Its target is not known. Sequencing was done on a sample of naive CD4+ T cells from blood. J is TRBJ2-7 and V is TRBV13, with unresolved D. The receptor's source is a man aged 18 to 29 with type 1 diabetes. CDR3 DNA sequence: TGTGCCAGCAGCTTACGGCTGCCACTTATATCCTACGAGCAGTACTTC. Translating it yields CASSLRLPLISYEQYF.